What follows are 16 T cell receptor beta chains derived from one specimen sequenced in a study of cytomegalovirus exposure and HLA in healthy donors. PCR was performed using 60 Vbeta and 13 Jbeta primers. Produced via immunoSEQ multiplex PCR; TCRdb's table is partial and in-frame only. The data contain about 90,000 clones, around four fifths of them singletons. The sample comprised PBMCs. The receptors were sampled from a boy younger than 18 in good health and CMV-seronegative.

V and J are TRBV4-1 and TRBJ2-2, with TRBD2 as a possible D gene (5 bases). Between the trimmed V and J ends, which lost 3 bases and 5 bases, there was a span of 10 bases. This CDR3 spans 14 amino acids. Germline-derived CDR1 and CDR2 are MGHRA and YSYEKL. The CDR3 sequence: CASSHMRTTGELFF. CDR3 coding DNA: TGCGCCAGCAGCCACATGAGGACTACCGGGGAGCTGTTTTTT.

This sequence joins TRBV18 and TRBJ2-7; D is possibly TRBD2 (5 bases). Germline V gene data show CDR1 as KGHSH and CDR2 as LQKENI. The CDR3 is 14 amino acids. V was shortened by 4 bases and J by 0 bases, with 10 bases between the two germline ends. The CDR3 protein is CASSRTGSSYEQYF. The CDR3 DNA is TGTGCCAGCTCACGGACTGGCAGCTCCTACGAGCAGTACTTC.

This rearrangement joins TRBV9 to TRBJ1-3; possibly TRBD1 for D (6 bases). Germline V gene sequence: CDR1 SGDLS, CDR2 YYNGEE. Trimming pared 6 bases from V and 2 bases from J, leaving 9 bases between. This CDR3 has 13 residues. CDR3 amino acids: CASTGATGNTIYF. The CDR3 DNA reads TGTGCCAGCACAGGGGCTACTGGAAACACCATATATTTT. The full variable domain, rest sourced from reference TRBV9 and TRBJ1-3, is DSGVTQTPKHLITATGQRVTLRCSPRSGDLSVYWYQQSLDQGLQFLIQYYNGEERAKGNILERFSAQQFPDLHSELNLSSLELGDSALYFCASTGATGNTIYFGEGSWLTVV.

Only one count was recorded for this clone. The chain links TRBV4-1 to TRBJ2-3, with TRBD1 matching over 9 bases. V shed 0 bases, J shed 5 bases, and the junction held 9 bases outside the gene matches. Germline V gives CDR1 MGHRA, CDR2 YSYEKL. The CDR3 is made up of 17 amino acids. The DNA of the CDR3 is TGCGCCAGCAGCCAAGATAAGGGACAGGGTATTCAAGATACGCAGTATTTT. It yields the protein CASSQDKGQGIQDTQYF.

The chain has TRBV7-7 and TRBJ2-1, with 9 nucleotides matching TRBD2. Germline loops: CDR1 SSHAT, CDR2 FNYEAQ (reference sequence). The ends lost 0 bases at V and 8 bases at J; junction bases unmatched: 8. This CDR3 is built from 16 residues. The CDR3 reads CASSLALSSGSYEQFF. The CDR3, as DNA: TGTGCCAGCAGCTTAGCGCTTAGTAGCGGGAGCTATGAGCAGTTCTTC.

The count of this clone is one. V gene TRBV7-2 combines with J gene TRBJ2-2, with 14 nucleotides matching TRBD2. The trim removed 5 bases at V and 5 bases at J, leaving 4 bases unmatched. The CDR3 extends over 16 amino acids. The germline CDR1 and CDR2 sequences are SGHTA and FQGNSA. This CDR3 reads CASSGTSGRGTGELFF. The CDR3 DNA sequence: TGTGCCAGCAGCGGGACTAGCGGGAGAGGTACCGGGGAGCTGTTTTTT. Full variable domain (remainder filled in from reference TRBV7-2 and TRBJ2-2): GAGVSQSPSNKVTEKGKDVELRCDPISGHTALYWYRQSLGQGLEFLIYFQGNSAPDKSGLPSDRFSAERTGGSVSTLTIQRTQQEDSAVYLCASSGTSGRGTGELFFGEGSRLTVL.

This CDR3 reads CAISGGTGDQPQHF. CDR3 DNA sequence: TGTGCCATCAGTGGGGGGACAGGAGATCAGCCCCAGCATTTT. J is TRBJ1-5 and V is TRBV10-3; 8 bases agree with TRBD1. After removal of 4 bases from V and 5 bases from J, the junction contained 4 bases not matched to a gene. The CDR3 contains 14 residues. Germline CDR1 and CDR2: ENHRY and SYGVKD.

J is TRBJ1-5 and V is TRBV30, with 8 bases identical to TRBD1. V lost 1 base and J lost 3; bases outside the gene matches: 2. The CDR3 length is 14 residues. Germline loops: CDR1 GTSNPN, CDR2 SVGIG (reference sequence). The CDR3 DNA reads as TGTGCCTGGAGTGGGACAGGGAACAATCAGCCCCAGCATTTT. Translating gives CAWSGTGNNQPQHF.

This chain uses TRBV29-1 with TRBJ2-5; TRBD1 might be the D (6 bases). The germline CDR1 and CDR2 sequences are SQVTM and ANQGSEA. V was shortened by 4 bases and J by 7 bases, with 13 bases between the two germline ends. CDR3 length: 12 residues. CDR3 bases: TGCAGCGTTGGAGGGGGACACCCGACCCAGTACTTC. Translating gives CSVGGGHPTQYF.

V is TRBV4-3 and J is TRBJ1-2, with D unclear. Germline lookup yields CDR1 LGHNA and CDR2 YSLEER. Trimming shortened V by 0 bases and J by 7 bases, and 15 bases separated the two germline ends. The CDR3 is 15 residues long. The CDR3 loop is CASSQEASGRSGYTF. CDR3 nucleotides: TGCGCCAGCAGCCAAGAAGCTTCCGGTAGAAGTGGCTACACCTTC.

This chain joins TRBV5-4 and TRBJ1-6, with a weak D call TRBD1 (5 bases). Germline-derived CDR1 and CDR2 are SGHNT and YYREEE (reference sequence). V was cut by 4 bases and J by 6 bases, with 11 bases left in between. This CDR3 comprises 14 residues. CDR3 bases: TGTGCCAGCAGCCAATCCGACAGTAATTCACCCCTCCACTTT. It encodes CASSQSDSNSPLHF.

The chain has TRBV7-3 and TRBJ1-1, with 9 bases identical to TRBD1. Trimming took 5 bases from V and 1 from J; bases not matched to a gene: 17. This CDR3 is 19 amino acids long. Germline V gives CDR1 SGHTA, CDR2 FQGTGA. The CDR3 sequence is CASSPFIGTGRESNTEAFF. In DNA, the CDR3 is TGTGCCAGCAGCCCTTTTATAGGGACAGGGAGGGAGTCGAACACTGAAGCTTTCTTT. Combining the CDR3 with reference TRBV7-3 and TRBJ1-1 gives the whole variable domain GAGVSQTPSNKVTEKGKYVELRCDPISGHTALYWYRQSLGQGPEFLIYFQGTGAADDSGLPNDRFFAVRPEGSVSTLKIQRTERGDSAVYLCASSPFIGTGRESNTEAFFGQGTRLTVV.

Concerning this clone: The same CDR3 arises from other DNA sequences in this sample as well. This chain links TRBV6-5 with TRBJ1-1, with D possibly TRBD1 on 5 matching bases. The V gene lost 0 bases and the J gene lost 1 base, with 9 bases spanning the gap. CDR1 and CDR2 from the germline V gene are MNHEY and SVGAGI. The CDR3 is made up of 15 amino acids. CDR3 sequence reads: CASSYSPTANTEAFF. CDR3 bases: TGTGCCAGCAGTTACTCCCCGACAGCGAACACTGAAGCTTTCTTT.

CDR3 nucleotide sequence: TGCGCCAGCAGCCAGGCTGGTGGCGGAAACACCGGGGAGCTGTTTTTT. Translation gives CASSQAGGGNTGELFF. The chain is built from TRBV4-1 and TRBJ2-2; no definite D call. Germline V gene data show CDR1 as MGHRA and CDR2 as YSYEKL. CDR3 size: 16 residues. Trimming cost V 3 bases and J 2 bases, with 13 bases left between them.

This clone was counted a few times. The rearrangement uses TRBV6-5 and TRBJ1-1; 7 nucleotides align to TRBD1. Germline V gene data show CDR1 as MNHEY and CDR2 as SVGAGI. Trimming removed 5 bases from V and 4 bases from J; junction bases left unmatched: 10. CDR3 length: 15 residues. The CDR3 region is CASSNRDSGSTEAFF. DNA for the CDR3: TGTGCCAGCAGTAACCGGGACAGTGGAAGCACTGAAGCTTTCTTT.

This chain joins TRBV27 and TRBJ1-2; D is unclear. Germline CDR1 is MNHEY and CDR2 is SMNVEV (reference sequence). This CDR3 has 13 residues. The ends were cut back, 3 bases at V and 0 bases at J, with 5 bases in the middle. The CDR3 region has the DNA TGTGCCAGCAGTTTGACTCCTAACTATGGCTACACCTTC. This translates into CASSLTPNYGYTF.